Below, 29 T cell receptor beta chains from the same sample are listed, as sequenced in a study of blood T cell repertoires in COVID-19. Generated by immunoSEQ multiplex PCR, the TCRdb table keeps only in-frame clones and is missing some. The data contain approximately 150,000 clones, about nine tenths of them singletons. The sequenced material came from peripheral blood. The origin of the receptors is a man in his 60s with active or convalescent COVID-19.

The chain links TRBV5-1 to TRBJ1-1; TRBD1 aligns across 9 bases. This CDR3 has 16 amino acids. Losses at the gene ends were 2 bases for V and 3 bases for J; bases not matched to a gene: 8. From germline, CDR1 is SGHRS and CDR2 YFSETQ. Here the CDR3 reads CASSFSQGAVHTEAFF. In nucleotides, the CDR3 is TGCGCCAGCAGCTTCTCACAGGGGGCAGTACACACTGAAGCTTTCTTT.

J is TRBJ2-2 and V is TRBV7-9; a weak D match, TRBD1 (6 bases). Trimming removed 7 bases from V and 0 bases from J, with 15 bases in between. This CDR3 contains 16 residues. The germline V gene has CDR1 SEHNR and CDR2 FQNEAQ (reference sequence). CDR3 protein: CASNWARTANTGELFF. CDR3 DNA: TGTGCCAGCAACTGGGCTCGGACAGCGAACACCGGGGAGCTGTTTTTT. Looking up the rest from reference TRBV7-9 and TRBJ2-2 gives the full variable domain: DTGVSQNPRHKITKRGQNVTFRCDPISEHNRLYWYRQTLGQGPEFLTYFQNEAQLEKSRLLSDRFSAERPKGSFSTLEIQRTEQGDSAMYLCASNWARTANTGELFFGEGSRLTVL.

The V and J genes are TRBV19 and TRBJ1-6; 7 bases are a match to TRBD1. This CDR3 comprises 14 residues. V was pared by 6 bases and J by 7 bases, with 6 bases of the junction left unmatched. CDR1 is LNHDA and CDR2 is SQIVND in the germline V gene (reference sequence). The CDR3 nucleotides are TGTGCCAGTAGAGACAGGGAGTTGAATTCACCCCTCCACTTT. Its translation: CASRDRELNSPLHF. Complete variable domain (other parts from reference TRBV19 and TRBJ1-6): DGGITQSPKYLFRKEGQNVTLSCEQNLNHDAMYWYRQDPGQGLRLIYYSQIVNDFQKGDIAEGYSVSREKKESFPLTVTSAQKNPTAFYLCASRDRELNSPLHFGNGTRLTVT.

This clone has a handful of counts. V is TRBV5-8 and J is TRBJ2-3, with D possibly matching TRBD2 (6 bases). Germline CDR1 SGHTS, CDR2 YDEGEE. V shed 3 bases and J shed 1 base, with 12 bases lying between them. The CDR3 spans 15 residues. CDR3 sequence (DNA): TGTGCCAGCAGCTGGGGACTTGCACGCACAGATACGCAGTATTTT. Protein product: CASSWGLARTDTQYF.

V usage is TRBV5-1 and J usage is TRBJ2-1; TRBD2 might be the D (5 bases). The V end lost 4 bases, the J end lost 8 bases, and 10 bases lay between the germline ends. CDR1 is SGHRS, CDR2 YFSETQ, per germline. The CDR3 length is 12 residues. The CDR3 sequence: CASSQLEHEQFF. CDR3 in DNA: TGCGCCAGCAGCCAACTAGAACATGAGCAGTTCTTC.

The chain carries TRBV19 and TRBJ1-4, with a weak D call TRBD1 (6 bases). The CDR3 is 15 residues long. V lost 0 bases and J 8 bases, leaving 13 bases between the germline ends. CDR1 and CDR2 (germline): LNHDA, SQIVND (reference sequence). CDR3 protein: CASSIDQGLREKLFF. The CDR3 DNA is TGTGCCAGTAGTATAGATCAGGGGCTGAGGGAAAAACTGTTTTTT.

Turning to this clone: The identical CDR3 is also encoded by other nucleotide sequences in the sample. This chain joins TRBV18 and TRBJ1-1; D possibly corresponds to TRBD1 (5 bases). The CDR3 contains 14 residues. Per the germline V gene, CDR1 is KGHSH and CDR2 is LQKENI. Trimming took off 2 bases at V and 2 bases at J, with 9 bases between the two ends. CDR3 nucleotide sequence: TGTGCCAGCTCACCAGACAGAGTTAACACTGAAGCTTTCTTT. It yields the protein CASSPDRVNTEAFF.

This chain joins TRBV18 and TRBJ1-5; D gene uncertain. This CDR3 is 15 amino acids long. The germline V and J ends were trimmed by 0 bases and 3 bases, with 9 bases remaining between them. CDR1 and CDR2 (germline): KGHSH, LQKENI. The CDR3 protein is CASSPPTGDNQPQHF. The DNA of the CDR3 is TGTGCCAGCTCACCACCGACCGGAGACAATCAGCCCCAGCATTTT.

V gene TRBV24-1 combines with J gene TRBJ1-2; 9 bases align to TRBD1. Germline-derived CDR1 and CDR2 are KGHDR and SFDVKD. V lost 4 bases to trimming and J lost 1 base; unmatched junction nucleotides: 3. CDR3 length equals 15 residues. CDR3 coding DNA: TGTGCCACCAGTGACCGGACAGGGGTTAACTATGGCTACACCTTC. Translation gives CATSDRTGVNYGYTF.

The V gene is TRBV4-1, the J gene TRBJ2-4; 7 nucleotides line up with TRBD2. With V trimmed by 4 bases and J by 8 bases, 11 bases remained unmatched. Germline V gives CDR1 MGHRA, CDR2 YSYEKL. The CDR3 is 15 residues long. For the CDR3, the DNA is TGCGCCAGCAGCCCGCCCGCCCGGGGGGATGACATTCAGTACTTC. This sequence encodes CASSPPARGDDIQYF.

The rearrangement uses TRBV9 and TRBJ2-1, with 10 nucleotides matching TRBD2. The CDR3 length is 15 residues. CDR1 and CDR2 (germline): SGDLS, YYNGEE. V lost 0 bases to trimming and J lost 5 bases; unmatched junction nucleotides: 2. CDR3 region: CASSVGLAGHNEQFF. DNA of the CDR3: TGTGCCAGCAGCGTAGGACTAGCGGGTCACAATGAGCAGTTCTTC.

The chain combines TRBV27 with TRBJ2-6, with 7 nucleotides matching TRBD1. This CDR3 region has 16 residues. V dropped 6 bases and J dropped 2; count of bases not matched to a gene: 7. The V gene's germline CDR1 is MNHEY and CDR2 SMNVEV (reference sequence). CDR3 nucleotides: TGTGCCAGCAGATTTTGGGGGACAGCTGGGGCCAACGTCCTGACTTTC. Amino acids: CASRFWGTAGANVLTF.

The CDR3 here is CASSIGPGQNQPQHF. The CDR3 DNA reads TGTGCCAGTAGTATAGGTCCGGGACAGAATCAGCCCCAGCATTTT. V is TRBV19 and J is TRBJ1-5, with 7 bases lining up with TRBD1. CDR1 is LNHDA, CDR2 SQIVND, per germline (reference sequence). The CDR3 is made up of 15 amino acids. The J segment lost 4 bases and the V segment lost 1 base, leaving 4 bases of the junction unmatched.

The chain is built from TRBV15 and TRBJ1-4; D remains ambiguous. V was trimmed by 0 bases and J by 0 bases, leaving 14 bases between them. The CDR3 spans 18 residues. Germline CDR1 is LNHNV and CDR2 is YYDKDF (reference sequence). The CDR3 loop is CATSRDLAEQTTNEKLFF. The DNA of the CDR3 is TGTGCCACCAGCAGAGATCTAGCAGAGCAGACAACTAATGAAAAACTGTTTTTT.

The chain is built from TRBV4-1 and TRBJ1-2; 11 bases fit TRBD1. Per the germline V gene, CDR1 is MGHRA and CDR2 is YSYEKL. The V segment lost 5 bases and the J segment 4 bases; nucleotides outside the gene matches: 6. This CDR3 has 15 residues. The CDR3 sequence is CASSVGTGGFYGYTF. CDR3 DNA: TGCGCCAGCAGCGTAGGGACAGGGGGTTTCTATGGCTACACCTTC.

This chain uses TRBV2 with TRBJ1-5; D possibly corresponds to TRBD1 (5 bases). CDR3 length: 14 residues. From germline, CDR1 is SNHLY and CDR2 FYNNEI. The ends were cut back, 6 bases at V and 4 bases at J, with 13 bases in the middle. The CDR3 nucleotides are TGTGCCAGCAGAGGTGACAGTCGTAATCAGCCCCAGCATTTT. It is translated as CASRGDSRNQPQHF. The whole variable domain, remainder taken from reference TRBV2 and TRBJ1-5, is EPEVTQTPSHQVTQMGQEVILRCVPISNHLYFYWYRQILGQKVEFLVSFYNNEISEKSEIFDDQFSVERPDGSNFTLKIRSTKLEDSAMYFCASRGDSRNQPQHFGDGTRLSIL.

The chain joins TRBV24-1 to TRBJ2-2; 9 nucleotides line up with TRBD2. J was trimmed by 1 base and V by 3 bases; bases with no gene match: 5. The CDR3 runs 17 residues. The germline CDR1 and CDR2 sequences are KGHDR and SFDVKD. CDR3 protein: CATSDKRTSVNTGELFF. CDR3 bases: TGTGCCACCAGTGATAAGCGGACTAGCGTGAACACCGGGGAGCTGTTTTTT.

The rearrangement links TRBV5-4 to TRBJ2-5; weak D call: TRBD1 (6 bases). Germline V gene lookup returns CDR1 SGHNT and CDR2 YYREEE (reference sequence). This CDR3 region has 15 residues. V gave up 4 bases and J gave up 5 bases, with 18 bases separating them. The CDR3 DNA reads TGTGCCAGCAGCCGCCCTGACAGGTTTGGCGAGACCCAGTACTTC. This sequence encodes CASSRPDRFGETQYF. The whole variable domain, remainder taken from reference TRBV5-4 and TRBJ2-5, is ETGVTQSPTHLIKTRGQQVTLRCSSQSGHNTVSWYQQALGQGPQFIFQYYREEENGRGNFPPRFSGLQFPNYSSELNVNALELDDSALYLCASSRPDRFGETQYFGPGTRLLVL.

J is TRBJ2-1 and V is TRBV3-1 (or the pseudogene TRBV3-2), with D possibly being TRBD1 (5 bases). The CDR3 runs 18 residues. The ends were cut back, 0 bases at V and 0 bases at J, with 15 bases in the middle. Germline V gene lookup returns CDR1 LGHDT and CDR2 YNNKEL (reference sequence). CDR3 sequence reads: CASSQDTATDSSYNEQFF. In DNA, the CDR3 is TGTGCCAGCAGCCAAGATACCGCGACAGACAGCTCCTACAATGAGCAGTTCTTC.

V gene TRBV9 combines with J gene TRBJ2-3, with 9 bases that match TRBD2. CDR1 is SGDLS and CDR2 is YYNGEE in the germline V gene. The CDR3 is made up of 14 amino acids. The V segment lost 10 bases and the J segment 4 bases; nucleotides outside the gene matches: 10. The CDR3 is CAGRRRGGADTQYF. The CDR3 DNA sequence: TGTGCCGGCCGGAGGCGGGGGGGTGCAGATACGCAGTATTTT.

The J gene is TRBJ1-4, the V gene TRBV28; D is undetermined. The length of the CDR3 is 16 residues. Germline assignment: CDR1 MDHEN and CDR2 SYDVKM. V dropped 5 bases and J dropped 0 bases, with 13 bases sitting between them. CDR3 sequence (DNA): TGTGCCAGCAGTACCCCTGTGGTAGCAACTAATGAAAAACTGTTTTTT. Its protein product is CASSTPVVATNEKLFF. The full variable domain, its missing parts supplied by reference TRBV28 and TRBJ1-4, is DVKVTQSSRYLVKRTGEKVFLECVQDMDHENMFWYRQDPGLGLRLIYFSYDVKMKEKGDIPEGYSVSREKKERFSLILESASTNQTSMYLCASSTPVVATNEKLFFGSGTQLSVL.

The chain links TRBV25-1 to TRBJ1-1; tentative D call: TRBD1 (6 bases). The CDR3 totals 17 residues. With 0 bases removed from V and 0 bases from J, the gap between germline ends came to 14 bases. Germline CDR1 is MGHDK and CDR2 is SYGVNS. The CDR3 spells CASSEYLPGDMNTEAFF. The CDR3 DNA reads as TGTGCCAGCAGTGAATATCTGCCAGGGGATATGAACACTGAAGCTTTCTTT.

V usage is TRBV21-1 and J usage is TRBJ2-5; TRBD2, as called in the table, went unchecked against the DNA. TRBV21-1 is noted as a pseudogene. CDR3 length: 15 amino acids. CDR3 nucleotides: TGTGCCAGCAGCAAAGGTGATAGAACCCAAGAGACCCAGTACTTC. Translating it yields CASSKGDRTQETQYF.

This clone was seen once. This rearrangement joins TRBV5-1 to TRBJ2-7; 7 positions match TRBD2. There are 11 residues in the CDR3. Trimming took 2 bases from V and 7 from J; bases not matched to a gene: 0. The germline V gene encodes CDR1 SGHRS and CDR2 YFSETQ. The CDR3 DNA follows: TGCGCCAGCAGCTTAGCGGGGGAGCAGTACTTC. Protein: CASSLAGEQYF.

This clone is a singleton in its sample. This chain links TRBV5-1 with TRBJ2-1; TRBD2 matches 9 bases. Germline V CDR1 and CDR2: SGHRS, YFSETQ. CDR3 length equals 19 residues. V was pared by 0 bases and J by 7 bases, with 17 bases of the junction left unmatched. Here the CDR3 reads CASSLGSGPVGLAQNEQFF. The CDR3 coding sequence is TGCGCCAGCAGCTTGGGTTCGGGGCCCGTCGGACTAGCGCAAAATGAGCAGTTCTTC.

The V call is TRBV6-5, the J call TRBJ1-6; D may be TRBD1 (6 bases). The CDR3 is 14 amino acids. Trimming left V 6 bases short and J 9 bases short, with 15 bases between. From germline, CDR1 is MNHEY and CDR2 SVGAGI. CDR3 residues: CASRRDTDSSPLHF. In nucleotides, the CDR3 is TGTGCCAGCAGGAGGGACACTGATAGTTCACCCCTCCACTTT.

The chain has TRBV30 and TRBJ1-5; D gene ambiguous. Trimming removed 0 bases at V and 5 bases at J, with 8 bases between. Germline-derived CDR1 and CDR2 are GTSNPN and SVGIG (reference sequence). This CDR3 comprises 13 residues. CDR3 residues: CAWSVQPDQPQHF. The CDR3, as DNA: TGTGCCTGGAGTGTACAGCCCGATCAGCCCCAGCATTTT.

The table lists this clone with a count of one. The V and J genes are TRBV6-6 and TRBJ1-3; 10 bases are a match to TRBD1. V was pared by 6 bases and J by 2 bases, with 4 bases of the junction left unmatched. Germline V lookup: CDR1 MNHNY, CDR2 SVGAGI (reference sequence). The CDR3 consists of 15 residues. The CDR3 reads CASRSGTGAGNTIYF. Written as DNA, the CDR3 is TGTGCCAGCAGAAGCGGGACAGGGGCTGGAAACACCATATATTTT.

The J gene is TRBJ2-3, the V gene TRBV14; D is unresolved. The V end lost 1 base, the J end lost 0 bases, and 8 bases lay between the germline ends. The germline gives CDR1 SGHDN, CDR2 FVKESK. This CDR3 has 15 residues. CDR3 loop: CASSQGSSSTDTQYF. As DNA, the CDR3 is TGTGCCAGCAGCCAAGGGAGTTCTAGCACAGATACGCAGTATTTT.